The 9 T cell receptor beta chains below come from one sample, sequenced in a study of cytomegalovirus exposure and HLA in healthy donors. The study ran its PCR with 60 Vbeta and 13 Jbeta primers. Libraries were prepared by immunoSEQ multiplex PCR; TCRdb keeps only in-frame clonotypes and omits some of them. The sample contains over 100,000 clones, roughly 69% of which appear only once. The source material was PBMCs. These receptors originate from a woman aged 25 to 39 in good health and CMV-seronegative.

This clone occurred once. V usage is TRBV7-8 and J usage is TRBJ2-7, with D uncertain. V shed 5 bases and J shed 6 bases, with 17 bases lying between them. Germline CDR1 SGHVS, CDR2 FQNEAQ. The CDR3 length is 14 residues. CDR3: CASSPIRVVGEQYF. CDR3 nucleotides: TGTGCCAGCAGCCCCATCCGGGTGGTCGGCGAGCAGTACTTC.

This chain joins TRBV4-2 and TRBJ2-7; 7 bases match TRBD2. Germline trimming cut 0 bases from V and 6 bases from J; bases unmatched to any gene: 8. Germline V CDR1 and CDR2: LGHNA, YNFKEQ. This CDR3 spans 15 amino acids. The CDR3 protein is CASSQEAAGVSEQYF. CDR3 sequence (DNA): TGTGCCAGCAGCCAAGAGGCGGCGGGAGTCTCCGAGCAGTACTTC.

This chain links TRBV19 with TRBJ1-2; the match to TRBD1 covers 9 bases. Germline V gives CDR1 LNHDA, CDR2 SQIVND (reference sequence). V trimming: 8 bases; J trimming: 2 bases; junction bases outside the gene matches: 9. The CDR3 contains 15 residues. CDR3: CASGGQGYRNYGYTF. CDR3 in DNA: TGTGCCAGTGGGGGACAGGGATATCGGAACTATGGCTACACCTTC. The full variable domain, completed using reference TRBV19 and TRBJ1-2, is DGGITQSPKYLFRKEGQNVTLSCEQNLNHDAMYWYRQDPGQGLRLIYYSQIVNDFQKGDIAEGYSVSREKKESFPLTVTSAQKNPTAFYLCASGGQGYRNYGYTFGSGTRLTVV.

V and J are TRBV7-9 and TRBJ2-3; 8 positions agree with TRBD2. Trimming at V came to 2 bases and at J to 0 bases, leaving 4 bases not matched to a gene. The CDR3 has 16 amino acids. The germline gives CDR1 SEHNR, CDR2 FQNEAQ (reference sequence). The CDR3 region has the DNA TGTGCCAGCAGCTTATGGGTAGCGGGGAGCACAGATACGCAGTATTTT. Translated: CASSLWVAGSTDTQYF.

The J gene is TRBJ2-1, the V gene TRBV5-1; a weak D match, TRBD2 (6 bases). This CDR3 region has 15 residues. Germline CDR1 and CDR2: SGHRS and YFSETQ. V was pared by 4 bases and J by 1 base, with 12 bases between. The CDR3 sequence is CASSRPGESYNEQFF. For the CDR3, the DNA is TGCGCCAGCAGCCGCCCGGGGGAGTCCTACAATGAGCAGTTCTTC.

The CDR3 nucleotides read TGCGCCAGCAGGCAGGGGACCCAGCCCCTTCAAGAGACCCAGTACTTC. Protein sequence: CASRQGTQPLQETQYF. The chain has TRBV4-1 and TRBJ2-5; a possible D gene is TRBD1 (6 bases). V lost 6 bases and J 2 bases, leaving 19 bases between the germline ends. The length of the CDR3 is 16 residues. Germline values: CDR1 MGHRA, CDR2 YSYEKL.

V and J are TRBV28 and TRBJ2-5; the D gene is possibly TRBD1 (5 bases). Germline V gives CDR1 MDHEN, CDR2 SYDVKM. Trimming took 2 bases from V and 1 from J, leaving 14 bases between them. The CDR3 covers 16 residues. CDR3 DNA sequence: TGTGCCAGCAGTTTACCCTCTAGGGGTGGCCAAGAGACCCAGTACTTC. Encoded protein: CASSLPSRGGQETQYF.

The rearrangement joins TRBV11-3 to TRBJ1-1; perhaps TRBD1 as D (6 bases). Trimming took off 4 bases at V and 8 bases at J, with 8 bases between the two ends. The CDR3 totals 11 residues. Germline loops: CDR1 SGHNT, CDR2 YENEEA. As DNA, the CDR3 is TGTGCCAGCAGCTATACAGGGGAAGCTTTCTTT. It encodes CASSYTGEAFF. Supplemented by reference TRBV11-3 and TRBJ1-1, the full variable domain reads EAGVVQSPRYKIIEKKQPVAFWCNPISGHNTLYWYLQNLGQGPELLIRYENEEAVDDSQLPKDRFSAERLKGVDSTLKIQPAELGDSAVYLCASSYTGEAFFGQGTRLTVV.

This chain uses TRBV27 with TRBJ2-5; D remains unclear. CDR3 length: 13 amino acids. The V end was cut by 1 base, the J end by 5 bases, with 8 bases between. Germline V gene lookup returns CDR1 MNHEY and CDR2 SMNVEV (reference sequence). This CDR3 is CASSLYSWETQYF. CDR3 nucleotides: TGTGCCAGCAGTTTATACAGCTGGGAGACCCAGTACTTC.